Reported below is one T cell receptor beta chain. Antigen unknown. Unique molecular identifiers featured in each of the TCR beta cDNA libraries. A single record per CDR3 protein comes from TCRdb applying MiXCR to the PCR reads. The sample has 750,000 to 950,000 distinct CDR3 sequences, roughly half seen once. This sample stems from a study of post-analysis software for immune sequencing data. General study findings and limits: Significantly decreased normalized Chao1 diversity was recorded for multiple sclerosis patients relative to controls.

The clonotype was recovered from a girl between 5 and 17 years old with multiple sclerosis. The sample comprised blood.

Here the CDR3 DNA reads TGTGCCAGCAGCTCGACCGCGGCTAGCGGGAGCTACGAGCAGTACTTC. Its protein product is CASSSTAASGSYEQYF. V is TRBV5-5 and J is TRBJ2-7; 10 nucleotides line up with TRBD2. The ends lost 3 bases at V and 3 bases at J; junction bases unmatched: 9. The CDR3 contains 16 residues. CDR1 SGHKS and CDR2 YYEKEE come from the germline V gene (reference sequence).